This T cell receptor (beta chain) emerged from a study of blood T cell repertoires in COVID-19. On the study more broadly: Some COVID-19 samples were acute and others convalescent; all came from the United States, Italy and Spain. T cells, B-cell-depleted T cells, or PBMCs supplied cDNA or gDNA.

Only a few counts were recorded for this clone. Followed longitudinally, the Seattle patients had been enrolled during active infection. Per the authors' pipeline: Estimation of nucleated cell counts was performed using reference gene primer amplification. The assay was immunoSEQ multiplex PCR, and TCRdb's table has in-frame clones only and misses some. The DNA gave D and trimming, while V, J and clone size come from that table. Among about 250,000 clones listed, about 87% were seen once. The sequencing input was peripheral blood. The clonotype was recovered from a woman aged 25 to 45 with COVID-19, enrolled during active disease.

The CDR3 DNA follows: TGTGCCAGCAGTTTAGACAGGGACCATGGCTACACCTTC. Encoded protein: CASSLDRDHGYTF. The chain employs TRBV6-2 or TRBV6-3 and TRBJ1-2; 7 bases align to TRBD1. Unmatched junction bases numbered 5, after V lost 4 bases and J lost 6 bases. CDR3 length equals 13 residues. Germline V gene lookup returns CDR1 MNHEY and CDR2 SVGEGT.